This T cell receptor (beta chain) was captured in a study of memory CD4+ T cells and cytomegalovirus serostatus. The CDR3 contains 13 residues. Germline loops: CDR1 SGHDN, CDR2 FVKESK. The V end lost 6 bases, the J end lost 1 base, and 9 bases lay between the germline ends. TCRdb's table, derived via immunoSEQ multiplex PCR, lists solely in-frame clones and lacks some. In the table there are roughly 40,000 clones, around three quarters of which are singletons. Regarding the study as a whole: A US-trained random forest predicted CMV serostatus with median AUC around 0.9.

Single viable CD3+CD4+CD8-CD45RO+ cells were sorted as the memory CD4+ T cells. Comments on this clone: Its target is unknown.

Sequences were obtained from memory CD4+ T cells from blood. This chain links TRBV14 with TRBJ1-1; D not certain. The receptor was isolated from an adult in good health and CMV-seronegative. CDR3 DNA: TGTGCCAGCAGTCTACAATCGAACACTGAAGCTTTCTTT. Encoded protein: CASSLQSNTEAFF.